This T cell receptor beta chain came from a study of blood T cells in healthy people across ages. Broader study findings: Expanded clonotype shifts may have been confounded, as the donors had an unknown CMV status.

The people who gave samples were healthy Caucasians from Russia, aged roughly 6 to 100. As concerns this clonotype: The antigen is not known.

V was cut by 10 bases and J by 6 bases, with 7 bases left in between. Germline-derived CDR1 and CDR2 are SEHNR and FQNEAQ (reference sequence). The CDR3 length is 10 residues. A second PCR of about 6 to 12 cycles used a sample-barcoded 5' primer and a J-beta primer mix. TCRdb passed the 5' RACE reads through MiXCR, listing each CDR3 protein once. This sample has around 690,000 distinct CDR3 sequences; around three fifths occur once, and the top ten carry around 37%. Source material: blood. The rearrangement uses TRBV7-9 and TRBJ2-1; D call uncertain. The sequence was obtained from a man in his sixties in good health. Here the CDR3 DNA reads TGTGCCAACCCGTTCAATGAGCAGTTCTTC. Its translation is CANPFNEQFF. Variable domain in full (rest from reference TRBV7-9 and TRBJ2-1): DTGVSQNPRHKITKRGQNVTFRCDPISEHNRLYWYRQTLGQGPEFLTYFQNEAQLEKSRLLSDRFSAERPKGSFSTLEIQRTEQGDSAMYLCANPFNEQFFGPGTRLTVL.